The text below deals with one TCR beta chain. Trimming pared 5 bases from V and 4 bases from J, leaving 12 bases between. The CDR3 extends over 12 amino acids. Per germline, CDR1 DFQATT and CDR2 SNEGSKA (reference sequence). This sample is part of a study of blood T cells in healthy people across ages. The use of a sample-barcoded 5' primer and a J-beta primer mix characterized a second PCR of roughly 7 to 12 cycles. One entry per CDR3 protein results from TCRdb running MiXCR on the 5' RACE reads. The sample has over a million distinct CDR3 sequences; under 55% are singletons. The sequencing sample was made of blood. The chain employs TRBV20-1 and TRBJ2-7; D is ambiguous. This TCR came from a woman in her sixties in good health. This CDR3 is CSAGVGGYEQYF. The DNA of the CDR3 is TGCAGTGCTGGGGTCGGCGGTTACGAGCAGTACTTC.